The clone carrying this T cell receptor (beta chain) has a handful of counts. Its specificity is not known. The source of the sample is a study of T cell repertoires in cytomegalovirus infection. Overall study findings and caveats: People with CMV and the relevant HLA were identified by cumulative public TCR beta family frequency. In two of eight donors, the top clonotype was HLA-C-restricted CMV-specific.

TCRdb re-analysed the reads in MiXCR, keeping a single row per CDR3 protein. The sample records some 400,000 distinct CDR3 sequences, roughly a third being singletons. CDR1 is LNHDA, CDR2 SQIVND, per germline (reference sequence). This CDR3 has 15 amino acids. V lost 7 bases, J lost 1 base, and 7 bases stayed unmatched. This receptor was taken from a human donor in good health (CMV status not recorded). Some clones in this sample may be carry-over from other donors' samples. The rearrangement uses TRBV19 and TRBJ1-3; 7 bases align to TRBD1. Sequencing used PBMCs. The DNA of the CDR3 is TGTGCCAGTATTCCGCAGGGGGTGTCTGGAAACACCATATATTTT. The encoded protein is CASIPQGVSGNTIYF. The full variable domain, completed using reference TRBV19 and TRBJ1-3, is DGGITQSPKYLFRKEGQNVTLSCEQNLNHDAMYWYRQDPGQGLRLIYYSQIVNDFQKGDIAEGYSVSREKKESFPLTVTSAQKNPTAFYLCASIPQGVSGNTIYFGEGSWLTVV.